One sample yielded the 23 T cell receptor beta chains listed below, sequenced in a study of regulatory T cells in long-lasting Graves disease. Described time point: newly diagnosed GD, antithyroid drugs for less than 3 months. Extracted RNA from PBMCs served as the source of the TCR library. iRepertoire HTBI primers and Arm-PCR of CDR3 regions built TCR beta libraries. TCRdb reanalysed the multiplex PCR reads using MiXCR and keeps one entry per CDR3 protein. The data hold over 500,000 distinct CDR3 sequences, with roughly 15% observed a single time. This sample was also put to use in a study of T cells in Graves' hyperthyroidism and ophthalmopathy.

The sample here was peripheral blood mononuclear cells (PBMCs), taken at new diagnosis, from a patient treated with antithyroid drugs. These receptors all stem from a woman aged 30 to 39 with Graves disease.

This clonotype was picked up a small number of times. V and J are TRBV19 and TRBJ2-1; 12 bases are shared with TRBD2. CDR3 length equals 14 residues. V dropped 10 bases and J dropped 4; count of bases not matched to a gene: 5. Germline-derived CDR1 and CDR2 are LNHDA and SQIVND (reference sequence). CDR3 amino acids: CATRTSGIYNEQFF. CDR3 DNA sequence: TGTGCCACACGGACTAGCGGGATTTACAATGAGCAGTTCTTC.

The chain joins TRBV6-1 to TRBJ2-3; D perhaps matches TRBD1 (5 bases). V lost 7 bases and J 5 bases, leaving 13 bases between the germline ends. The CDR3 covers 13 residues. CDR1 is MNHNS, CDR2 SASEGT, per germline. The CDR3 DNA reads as TGTGCCAGCAATCAGGGTGGGATAGATACGCAGTATTTT. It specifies CASNQGGIDTQYF.

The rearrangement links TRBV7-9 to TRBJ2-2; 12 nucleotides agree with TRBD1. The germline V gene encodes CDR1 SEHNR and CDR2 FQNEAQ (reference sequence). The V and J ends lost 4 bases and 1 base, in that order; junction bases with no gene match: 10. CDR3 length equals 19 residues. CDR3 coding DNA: TGTGCCAGCAGCTGGACCGGGACAGGGGGCGCGATGAACACCGGGGAGCTGTTTTTT. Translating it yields CASSWTGTGGAMNTGELFF.

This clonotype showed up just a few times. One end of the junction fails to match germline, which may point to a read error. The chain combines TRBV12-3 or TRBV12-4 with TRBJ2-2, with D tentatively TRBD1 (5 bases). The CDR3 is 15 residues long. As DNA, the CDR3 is TGTGCCAGCAGTGACTCTGACAGCCTCACCAGGGAGCTGTTTTTT. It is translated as CASSDSDSLTRELFF.

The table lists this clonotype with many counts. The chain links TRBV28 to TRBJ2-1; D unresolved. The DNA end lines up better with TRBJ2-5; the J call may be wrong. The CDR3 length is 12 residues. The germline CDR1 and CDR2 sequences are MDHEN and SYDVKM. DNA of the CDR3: TGTGCCAGCAGCTTAGATCCAGGGACCCAGTACTTC. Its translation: CASSLDPGTQYF.

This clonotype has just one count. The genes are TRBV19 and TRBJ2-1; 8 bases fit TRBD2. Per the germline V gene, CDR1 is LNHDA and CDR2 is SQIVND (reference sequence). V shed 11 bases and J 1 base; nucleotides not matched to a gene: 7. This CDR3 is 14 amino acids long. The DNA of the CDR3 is TGTGCCGCAAAAGCGGGAGAGTCCTACAATGAGCAGTTCTTC. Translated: CAAKAGESYNEQFF.

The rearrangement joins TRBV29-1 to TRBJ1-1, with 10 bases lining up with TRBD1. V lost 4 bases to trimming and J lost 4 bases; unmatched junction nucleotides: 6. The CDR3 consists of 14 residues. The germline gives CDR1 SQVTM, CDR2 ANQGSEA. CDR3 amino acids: CSVGPGQGFTEAFF. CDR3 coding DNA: TGCAGCGTTGGACCGGGACAGGGGTTCACTGAAGCTTTCTTT. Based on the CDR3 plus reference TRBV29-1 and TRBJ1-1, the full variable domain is SAVISQKPSRDICQRGTSLTIQCQVDSQVTMMFWYRQQPGQSLTLIATANQGSEATYESGFVIDKFPISRPNLTFSTLTVSNMSPEDSSIYLCSVGPGQGFTEAFFGQGTRLTVV.

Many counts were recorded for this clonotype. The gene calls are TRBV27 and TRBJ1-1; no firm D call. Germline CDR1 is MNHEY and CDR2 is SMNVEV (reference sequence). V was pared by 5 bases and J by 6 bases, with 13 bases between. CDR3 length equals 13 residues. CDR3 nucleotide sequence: TGTGCCAGCAGTCCCCGGTTATCTGCTGAAGCTTTCTTT. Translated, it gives CASSPRLSAEAFF.

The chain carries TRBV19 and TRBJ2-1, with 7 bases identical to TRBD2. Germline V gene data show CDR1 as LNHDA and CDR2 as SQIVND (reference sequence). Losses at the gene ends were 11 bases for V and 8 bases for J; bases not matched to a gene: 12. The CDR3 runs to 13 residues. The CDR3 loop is CASSLAGVDEQFF. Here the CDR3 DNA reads TGTGCCTCGTCCCTGGCGGGAGTTGATGAGCAGTTCTTC.

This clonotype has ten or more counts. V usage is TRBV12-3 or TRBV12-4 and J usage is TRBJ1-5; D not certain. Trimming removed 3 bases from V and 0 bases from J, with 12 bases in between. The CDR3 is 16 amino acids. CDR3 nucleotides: TGTGCCAGCAGTTTCGGACGGCCTTATAGCAATCAGCCCCAGCATTTT. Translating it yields CASSFGRPYSNQPQHF.

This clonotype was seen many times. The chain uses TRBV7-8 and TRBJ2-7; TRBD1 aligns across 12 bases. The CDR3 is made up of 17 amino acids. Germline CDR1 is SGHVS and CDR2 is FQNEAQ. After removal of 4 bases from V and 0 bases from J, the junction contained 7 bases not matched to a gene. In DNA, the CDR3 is TGTGCCAGCAGCTCTCACCCGGGACAGGGGGCCTCCTACGAGCAGTACTTC. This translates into CASSSHPGQGASYEQYF.

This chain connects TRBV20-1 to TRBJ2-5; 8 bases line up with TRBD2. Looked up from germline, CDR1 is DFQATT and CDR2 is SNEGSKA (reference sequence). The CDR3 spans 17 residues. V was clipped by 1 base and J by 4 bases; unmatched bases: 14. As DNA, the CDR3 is TGCAGTGCTAGAGCCCGAGCGGGGGAGGGCCTCATAGAGACCCAGTACTTC. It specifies CSARARAGEGLIETQYF.

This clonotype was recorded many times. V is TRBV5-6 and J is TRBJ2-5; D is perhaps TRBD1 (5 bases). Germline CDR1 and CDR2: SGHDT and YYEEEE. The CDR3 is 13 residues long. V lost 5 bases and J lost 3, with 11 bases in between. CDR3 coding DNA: TGTGCCAGCAGTAACGGCAGGGAAGAGACCCAGTACTTC. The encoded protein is CASSNGREETQYF.

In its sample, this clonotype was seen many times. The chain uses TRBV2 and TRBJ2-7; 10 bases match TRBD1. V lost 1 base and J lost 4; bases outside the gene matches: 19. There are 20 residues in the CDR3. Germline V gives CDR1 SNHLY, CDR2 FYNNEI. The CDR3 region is CASSEDGTGAMGPGVYEQYF. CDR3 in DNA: TGTGCCAGCAGTGAAGACGGGACAGGGGCCATGGGGCCCGGGGTTTACGAGCAGTACTTC.

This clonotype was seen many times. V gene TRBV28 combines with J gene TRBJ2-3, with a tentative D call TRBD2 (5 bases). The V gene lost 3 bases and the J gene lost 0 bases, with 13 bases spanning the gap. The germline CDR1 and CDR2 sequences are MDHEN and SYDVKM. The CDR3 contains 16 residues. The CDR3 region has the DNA TGTGCCAGCAGTTTTTTGGAGGCAACTAGCACAGATACGCAGTATTTT. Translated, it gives CASSFLEATSTDTQYF.

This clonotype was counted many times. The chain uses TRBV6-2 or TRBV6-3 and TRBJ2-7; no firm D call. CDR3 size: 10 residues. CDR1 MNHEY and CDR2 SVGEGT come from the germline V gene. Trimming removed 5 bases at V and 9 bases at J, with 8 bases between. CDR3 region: CASSEFGQYF. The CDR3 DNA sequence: TGTGCCAGCAGTGAATTCGGGCAGTACTTC.

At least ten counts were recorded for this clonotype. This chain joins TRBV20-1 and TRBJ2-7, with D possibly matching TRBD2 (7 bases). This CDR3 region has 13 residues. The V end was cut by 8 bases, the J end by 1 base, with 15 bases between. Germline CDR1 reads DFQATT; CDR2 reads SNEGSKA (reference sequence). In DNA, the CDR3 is TGCAGTTATCGAAGGGGGGGGTCCTACGAGCAGTACTTC. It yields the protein CSYRRGGSYEQYF.

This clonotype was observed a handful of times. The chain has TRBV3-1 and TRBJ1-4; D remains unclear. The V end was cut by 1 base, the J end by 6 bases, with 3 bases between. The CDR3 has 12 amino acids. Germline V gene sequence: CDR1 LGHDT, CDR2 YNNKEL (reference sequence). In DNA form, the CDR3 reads TGTGCCAGCAGCCAAGGGTATGAAAAACTGTTTTTT. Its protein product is CASSQGYEKLFF.

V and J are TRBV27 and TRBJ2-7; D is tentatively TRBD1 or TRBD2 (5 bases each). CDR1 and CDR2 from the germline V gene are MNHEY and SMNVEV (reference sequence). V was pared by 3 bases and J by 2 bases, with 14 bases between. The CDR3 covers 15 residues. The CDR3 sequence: CASSLDRVGPYEQYF. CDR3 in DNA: TGTGCCAGCAGTTTGGATCGGGTGGGACCCTACGAGCAGTACTTC.

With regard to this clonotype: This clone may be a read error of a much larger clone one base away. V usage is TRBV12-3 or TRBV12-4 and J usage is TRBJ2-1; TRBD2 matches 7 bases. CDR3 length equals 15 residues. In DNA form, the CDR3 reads TGTGCCAGCACCTCCGGGGAGGGCTCCTACAATGAGCGGTTCTTC. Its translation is CASTSGEGSYNERFF.

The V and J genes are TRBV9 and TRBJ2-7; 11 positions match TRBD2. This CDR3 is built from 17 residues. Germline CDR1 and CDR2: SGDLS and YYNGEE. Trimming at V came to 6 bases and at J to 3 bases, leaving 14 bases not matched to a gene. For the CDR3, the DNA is TGTGCCAGCACCTCAGGGGGGACTAGCGGACAAGTCTACGAGCAGTACTTC. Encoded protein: CASTSGGTSGQVYEQYF.

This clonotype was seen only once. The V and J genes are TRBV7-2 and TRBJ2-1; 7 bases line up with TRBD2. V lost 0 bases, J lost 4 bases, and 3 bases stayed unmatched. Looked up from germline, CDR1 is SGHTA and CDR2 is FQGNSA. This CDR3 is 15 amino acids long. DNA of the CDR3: TGTGCCAGCAGCTTAGCGATCGGGGGGTACAATGAGCAGTTCTTC. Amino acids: CASSLAIGGYNEQFF.

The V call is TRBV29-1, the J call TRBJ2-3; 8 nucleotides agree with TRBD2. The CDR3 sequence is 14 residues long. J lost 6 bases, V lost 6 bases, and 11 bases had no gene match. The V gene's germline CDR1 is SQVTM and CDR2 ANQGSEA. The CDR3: CSVALGTRGDTQYF. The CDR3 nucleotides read TGCAGCGTAGCCCTGGGGACTAGGGGTGATACGCAGTATTTT.